The 22 T cell receptor beta chains in this list originate from one sample, sequenced in a study of cytomegalovirus exposure and HLA in healthy donors. Assay used: immunoSEQ multiplex PCR; TCRdb lists only in-frame clones, some missing. The sample includes some 100,000 clones, about 83% of them seen just once. Specimen: PBMCs. All receptors derive from a man between 18 and 29 years old in good health and CMV-seronegative.

The chain joins TRBV14 to TRBJ1-6; D is possibly TRBD1 (5 bases). The V gene's germline CDR1 is SGHDN and CDR2 FVKESK. This CDR3 has 13 residues. V gave up 6 bases and J gave up 9 bases, with 12 bases separating them. The CDR3 region is CASSGGYGSPLHF. In DNA form, the CDR3 reads TGTGCCAGCAGTGGGGGGTATGGTTCACCCCTCCACTTT.

The gene calls are TRBV7-8 and TRBJ1-1, with a tentative D call TRBD1 (6 bases). Trimming removed 5 bases at V and 3 bases at J, with 19 bases between. Germline CDR1 reads SGHVS; CDR2 reads FQNEAQ. This CDR3 contains 16 residues. CDR3 sequence: CASSHLQGRGDTEAFF. The CDR3 DNA is TGTGCCAGCAGCCACTTACAGGGAAGAGGGGACACTGAAGCTTTCTTT.

This rearrangement joins TRBV19 to TRBJ2-5; TRBD2 aligns across 13 bases. The length of the CDR3 is 17 residues. The germline V gene encodes CDR1 LNHDA and CDR2 SQIVND (reference sequence). V dropped 5 bases and J dropped 1; count of bases not matched to a gene: 7. In nucleotides, the CDR3 is TGTGCCAGTAGTCAACAGACTAGCGGGGGGATCCAAGAGACCCAGTACTTC. This translates into CASSQQTSGGIQETQYF.

V usage is TRBV5-6 and J usage is TRBJ2-7; maybe TRBD2 (6 bases). Germline V gene lookup returns CDR1 SGHDT and CDR2 YYEEEE. The CDR3 is 14 amino acids. Trimming took off 4 bases at V and 6 bases at J, with 17 bases between the two ends. CDR3 in amino acids: CASSRAGMGGEQYF. CDR3 nucleotide sequence: TGTGCCAGCAGCCGGGCGGGGATGGGCGGCGAGCAGTACTTC.

The chain's CDR3 is CASSLALAGGTLKSDTQYF. The DNA of the CDR3 is TGTGCCAGCAGCTTGGCACTAGCGGGGGGTACTCTTAAATCAGATACGCAGTATTTT. The chain employs TRBV5-6 and TRBJ2-3, with TRBD2 matching 12 bases. With V trimmed by 0 bases and J by 4 bases, 12 bases remained unmatched. Germline values: CDR1 SGHDT, CDR2 YYEEEE. CDR3 size: 19 residues.

This chain connects TRBV6-1 to TRBJ2-5, with a tentative D call TRBD1 (6 bases). Trimming removed 3 bases from V and 5 bases from J, with 13 bases in between. Germline V CDR1 and CDR2: MNHNS, SASEGT. This CDR3 is built from 14 residues. The CDR3 DNA sequence: TGTGCCAGCAGTGACACAGGGTTCGTTGAGACCCAGTACTTC. Protein product: CASSDTGFVETQYF.

The CDR3 DNA is TGTGCCAGCAGCCCATGGACTGTGGCCCCTTACGAGCAGTACTTC. It yields the protein CASSPWTVAPYEQYF. The chain joins TRBV6-5 to TRBJ2-7; TRBD2 is a possible D gene (5 bases). CDR3 size: 15 residues. Germline assignment: CDR1 MNHEY and CDR2 SVGAGI. Deletions cut 6 bases from V and 4 bases from J, with 19 bases between.

V and J are TRBV6-5 and TRBJ2-7, with D possibly TRBD2 on 6 matching bases. CDR1 is MNHEY, CDR2 SVGAGI, per germline. The CDR3 loop spans 15 amino acids. The germline V and J ends were trimmed by 7 bases and 2 bases, with 18 bases remaining between them. The CDR3 nucleotides are TGTGCCAGCACTAGCGCGCCGGTGGGAACCTACGAGCAGTACTTC. It translates to CASTSAPVGTYEQYF.

V and J are TRBV29-1 and TRBJ1-1, with 8 bases aligning to TRBD1. The CDR3 is made up of 12 amino acids. The ends lost 7 bases at V and 5 bases at J; junction bases unmatched: 6. The germline CDR1 and CDR2 sequences are SQVTM and ANQGSEA. CDR3 coding DNA: TGCAGCGCTGGACAGGGAAATACTGAAGCTTTCTTT. It translates to CSAGQGNTEAFF.

The V gene is TRBV7-2, the J gene TRBJ2-6; 7 nucleotides align to TRBD2. The CDR3 spans 17 residues. V was clipped by 1 base and J by 2 bases; unmatched bases: 5. Germline V lookup: CDR1 SGHTA, CDR2 FQGNSA. CDR3 amino acids: CASSLVGGRTGANVLTF. The DNA of the CDR3 is TGTGCCAGCAGCTTAGTGGGAGGGCGGACTGGGGCCAACGTCCTGACTTTC.

The V gene is TRBV30, the J gene TRBJ2-5; possible D gene TRBD1, 5 bases. The germline CDR1 and CDR2 sequences are GTSNPN and SVGIG (reference sequence). The CDR3 has 13 amino acids. The V end lost 2 bases, the J end lost 4 bases, and 11 bases lay between the germline ends. CDR3 in amino acids: CAWSKQGTETQYF. DNA for the CDR3: TGTGCCTGGAGTAAGCAGGGAACAGAGACCCAGTACTTC.

The table lists this clone with many counts. The chain has TRBV25-1 and TRBJ1-1; D is perhaps TRBD1 (5 bases). CDR3 length: 17 residues. In germline, CDR1 is MGHDK, CDR2 SYGVNS. V lost 4 bases, J lost 10 bases, and 28 bases lay in between. The chain's CDR3 is CASSGRPVAGYSPVAFF. The CDR3 nucleotides are TGTGCCAGCAGTGGACGGCCAGTGGCAGGGTACTCGCCGGTAGCTTTCTTT.

DNA of the CDR3: TGTGCCAGCAGGCAGGGGGCTGTGAACACTGAAGCTTTCTTT. Translated: CASRQGAVNTEAFF. The V call is TRBV2, the J call TRBJ1-1, with TRBD1 matching over 8 bases. J lost 0 bases, V lost 6 bases, and 3 bases had no gene match. Germline V gene sequence: CDR1 SNHLY, CDR2 FYNNEI. This CDR3 region has 14 residues.

The V and J genes are TRBV5-4 and TRBJ2-5, with D unresolved. V was clipped by 1 base and J by 5 bases, with 12 bases between them. Germline lookup yields CDR1 SGHNT and CDR2 YYREEE (reference sequence). CDR3 size: 14 residues. DNA for the CDR3: TGTGCCAGCAGCTTGAGCGATAGAGTTGAGACCCAGTACTTC. Translated: CASSLSDRVETQYF.

The chain carries TRBV7-2 and TRBJ1-1; 7 bases fit TRBD1. Trimming cost V 5 bases and J 1 base; bases outside gene matches: 7. Per the germline V gene, CDR1 is SGHTA and CDR2 is FQGNSA. This CDR3 has 15 residues. CDR3 sequence: CASSPQGYENTEAFF. The CDR3 DNA reads as TGTGCCAGCAGCCCACAGGGGTACGAGAACACTGAAGCTTTCTTT.

The V and J genes are TRBV6-5 and TRBJ1-1, with unresolved D. Trimming cost V 8 bases and J 1 base, with 14 bases left between them. CDR3 size: 14 residues. Germline V lookup: CDR1 MNHEY, CDR2 SVGAGI. The CDR3 sequence: CASYQGAGNTEAFF. The CDR3, as DNA: TGTGCCAGCTACCAAGGAGCCGGGAACACTGAAGCTTTCTTT.

The chain carries TRBV14 and TRBJ2-7; 8 bases align to TRBD2. The V segment lost 8 bases and the J segment 3 bases; nucleotides outside the gene matches: 12. The CDR3 extends over 15 amino acids. Looked up from germline, CDR1 is SGHDN and CDR2 is FVKESK. CDR3 residues: CASLDSGSRHYEQYF. In nucleotides, the CDR3 is TGTGCCAGCCTCGACAGCGGGAGTCGGCACTACGAGCAGTACTTC.

The chain links TRBV6-5 to TRBJ1-1; tentative D call: TRBD1 (6 bases). The CDR3 totals 14 residues. V lost 11 bases and J 6 bases, leaving 22 bases between the germline ends. Germline values: CDR1 MNHEY, CDR2 SVGAGI. This CDR3 is CASRRGARSAEAFF. CDR3 DNA sequence: TGTGCCTCTCGCCGGGGGGCGCGATCCGCTGAAGCTTTCTTT.

This sequence joins TRBV9 and TRBJ2-7; D possibly corresponds to TRBD2 (5 bases). The CDR3 is made up of 13 amino acids. Trimming removed 0 bases from V and 6 bases from J, with 10 bases in between. Per germline, CDR1 SGDLS and CDR2 YYNGEE. The CDR3 DNA reads as TGTGCCAGCAGCGTAGTTCTAGGGAGCGAGCAGTACTTC. Translation gives CASSVVLGSEQYF.

The V gene is TRBV2, the J gene TRBJ2-7, with 7 nucleotides matching TRBD1. V lost 5 bases, J lost 5 bases, and 12 bases stayed unmatched. Per the germline V gene, CDR1 is SNHLY and CDR2 is FYNNEI. The CDR3 spans 15 residues. The CDR3 DNA follows: TGTGCCAGCAGTCAACAGGGGAAAGGCTTGGACGAGCAGTACTTC. This codes for CASSQQGKGLDEQYF. The full variable domain, completed using reference TRBV2 and TRBJ2-7, is EPEVTQTPSHQVTQMGQEVILRCVPISNHLYFYWYRQILGQKVEFLVSFYNNEISEKSEIFDDQFSVERPDGSNFTLKIRSTKLEDSAMYFCASSQQGKGLDEQYFGPGTRLTVT.

The chain couples TRBV19 to TRBJ1-1, with D uncertain. The V end was cut by 1 base, the J end by 5 bases, with 5 bases between. CDR3 size: 12 residues. Germline CDR1 and CDR2: LNHDA and SQIVND (reference sequence). In DNA, the CDR3 is TGTGCCAGTAGTATAGCGGGAACTGAAGCTTTCTTT. Protein product: CASSIAGTEAFF. Complete variable domain (other parts from reference TRBV19 and TRBJ1-1): DGGITQSPKYLFRKEGQNVTLSCEQNLNHDAMYWYRQDPGQGLRLIYYSQIVNDFQKGDIAEGYSVSREKKESFPLTVTSAQKNPTAFYLCASSIAGTEAFFGQGTRLTVV.

This clone was found once. This rearrangement joins TRBV5-5 to TRBJ2-2, with D maybe TRBD1 (6 bases). Looked up from germline, CDR1 is SGHKS and CDR2 is YYEKEE (reference sequence). With 3 bases removed from V and 2 bases from J, the gap between germline ends came to 14 bases. The CDR3 totals 16 residues. The CDR3 reads CASSSQTGANTGELFF. CDR3 in DNA: TGTGCCAGCAGCTCGCAGACAGGAGCTAACACCGGGGAGCTGTTTTTT. The complete variable domain, with remaining parts taken from reference TRBV5-5 and TRBJ2-2, reads DAGVTQSPTHLIKTRGQQVTLRCSPISGHKSVSWYQQVLGQGPQFIFQYYEKEERGRGNFPDRFSARQFPNYSSELNVNALLLGDSALYLCASSSQTGANTGELFFGEGSRLTVL.